The next 28 T cell receptor beta chains were all read from a single sample in a study of blood T cell repertoires in COVID-19. Some clones are missing from TCRdb's copy, which holds only in-frame ones; the method was immunoSEQ multiplex PCR. The top ten clones hold 8% to 8.5% of a sample with 110,000 or so clones, about 88% of them seen once. Sequencing input: peripheral blood. Source of these receptors: a woman between 65 and 79 years old who had recovered from COVID-19.

CDR3 DNA: TGTGCCAGCAGCGTAACCGGACAGGGCACAGATACGCAGTATTTT. Translation: CASSVTGQGTDTQYF. The chain has TRBV3-1 (or the pseudogene TRBV3-2) and TRBJ2-3; 7 bases agree with TRBD1. There are 15 residues in the CDR3. V lost 5 bases to trimming and J lost 1 base; unmatched junction nucleotides: 6. The germline gives CDR1 LGHDT, CDR2 YNNKEL (reference sequence).

The chain recombines TRBV11-3 with TRBJ2-1, with D possibly being TRBD1 (5 bases). V lost 4 bases to trimming and J lost 7 bases, with 11 bases between them. CDR1 SGHNT and CDR2 YENEEA come from the germline V gene. The CDR3 loop spans 13 amino acids. As DNA, the CDR3 is TGTGCCAGCAGCTGGACAACTACTAATGAGCAGTTCTTC. It is translated as CASSWTTTNEQFF.

This clone was found once. This chain links TRBV7-9 with TRBJ2-2, with D unclear. V was trimmed by 3 bases and J by 1 base, leaving 6 bases between them. Germline loops: CDR1 SEHNR, CDR2 FQNEAQ (reference sequence). CDR3 length: 14 residues. DNA for the CDR3: TGTGCCAGCAGCTTTTTGAGGAACACCGGGGAGCTGTTTTTT. Encoded protein: CASSFLRNTGELFF.

This chain joins TRBV7-3 and TRBJ2-3, with D unresolved. CDR3 size: 14 residues. Germline V gene data show CDR1 as SGHTA and CDR2 as FQGTGA. The V end lost 5 bases, the J end lost 0 bases, and 9 bases lay between the germline ends. CDR3: CASSPHSSTDTQYF. The CDR3, as DNA: TGTGCCAGCAGCCCTCACTCTAGCACAGATACGCAGTATTTT. Together with reference TRBV7-3 and TRBJ2-3, the CDR3 gives the full variable domain: GAGVSQTPSNKVTEKGKYVELRCDPISGHTALYWYRQSLGQGPEFLIYFQGTGAADDSGLPNDRFFAVRPEGSVSTLKIQRTERGDSAVYLCASSPHSSTDTQYFGPGTRLTVL.

As to this clone: Other DNA sequences in this sample translate to the same CDR3. V usage is TRBV4-3 and J usage is TRBJ1-1; D remains ambiguous. Looked up from germline, CDR1 is LGHNA and CDR2 is YSLEER. Trimming removed 3 bases at V and 0 bases at J, with 8 bases between. This CDR3 is built from 14 residues. CDR3 DNA sequence: TGCGCCAGCAGCCAGGGAGCCTTGAACACTGAAGCTTTCTTT. It specifies CASSQGALNTEAFF.

The V gene is TRBV5-1, the J gene TRBJ2-5, with TRBD2 identical over 8 bases. In germline, CDR1 is SGHRS, CDR2 YFSETQ. The V gene end was trimmed by 0 bases and the J gene end by 2 bases; junction bases not matched to a gene: 3. The CDR3 has 15 amino acids. The CDR3 region is CASSLVRGGQETQYF. CDR3 DNA: TGCGCCAGCAGCTTGGTTCGGGGGGGACAAGAGACCCAGTACTTC.

The rearrangement uses TRBV9 and TRBJ1-6; 9 bases match TRBD1. V shed 3 bases, J shed 8 bases, and the junction held 9 bases outside the gene matches. The length of the CDR3 is 16 residues. The germline V gene encodes CDR1 SGDLS and CDR2 YYNGEE. The DNA of the CDR3 is TGTGCCAGCAGCGGACAGTTCGGGACAGGGTATTCACCCCTCCACTTT. This codes for CASSGQFGTGYSPLHF.

This chain connects TRBV29-1 to TRBJ2-1; TRBD2 matches at 11 bases. Unmatched junction bases numbered 8, after V lost 6 bases and J lost 4 bases. The CDR3 is 15 amino acids. The germline CDR1 and CDR2 sequences are SQVTM and ANQGSEA. The CDR3 reads CSVGTSGGGYNEQFF. The CDR3 bases are TGCAGCGTAGGGACTAGCGGAGGGGGTTACAATGAGCAGTTCTTC.

This clone was picked up one time. This chain joins TRBV5-6 and TRBJ1-2, with D unclear. Trimming left V 2 bases short and J 5 bases short, with 7 bases between. The CDR3 spans 12 residues. CDR1 and CDR2 from the germline V gene are SGHDT and YYEEEE. This chain's CDR3 is CASSLREYGYTF. CDR3 nucleotide sequence: TGTGCCAGCAGCTTACGCGAGTATGGCTACACCTTC.

This rearrangement joins TRBV5-1 to TRBJ2-5; 13 bases map to TRBD2. The germline V gene encodes CDR1 SGHRS and CDR2 YFSETQ. The CDR3 has 15 amino acids. V gave up 4 bases and J gave up 6 bases; unmatched junction bases: 6. The CDR3 DNA reads as TGCGCCAGCAGCCCGGGACTAGCGGGGTCCAAGACCCAGTACTTC. Its translation: CASSPGLAGSKTQYF. The full variable domain, its missing parts supplied by reference TRBV5-1 and TRBJ2-5, is KAGVTQTPRYLIKTRGQQVTLSCSPISGHRSVSWYQQTPGQGLQFLFEYFSETQRNKGNFPGRFSGRQFSNSRSEMNVSTLELGDSALYLCASSPGLAGSKTQYFGPGTRLLVL.

This chain joins TRBV6-2 or TRBV6-3 and TRBJ2-7, with D uncertain. This CDR3 comprises 14 residues. Germline CDR1 reads MNHEY; CDR2 reads SVGEGT. With 2 bases removed from V and 2 bases from J, the gap between germline ends came to 10 bases. In DNA, the CDR3 is TGTGCCAGCAGTTACACGGCTCTAGCCTACGAGCAGTACTTC. Protein product: CASSYTALAYEQYF.

The chain has TRBV6-6 and TRBJ2-3; TRBD1 is a possible D gene (5 bases). The CDR3 consists of 12 residues. Germline V gene data show CDR1 as MNHNY and CDR2 as SVGAGI (reference sequence). Trimming stripped 7 bases from V and 3 bases from J, with 8 bases between. CDR3 in DNA: TGTGCCAGCACCCCAGGGACAGATACGCAGTATTTT. Protein sequence: CASTPGTDTQYF.

The V and J genes are TRBV7-7 and TRBJ2-3, with D possibly being TRBD2 (5 bases). The germline V gene encodes CDR1 SSHAT and CDR2 FNYEAQ (reference sequence). The CDR3 length is 15 residues. Trimming took 5 bases from V and 1 from J, leaving 13 bases between them. The CDR3 sequence: CASSPGVRGTDTQYF. The CDR3 nucleotides read TGTGCCAGCAGCCCGGGTGTGCGGGGCACAGATACGCAGTATTTT. Combining the CDR3 with reference TRBV7-7 and TRBJ2-3 gives the whole variable domain GAGVSQSPRYKVTKRGQDVTLRCDPISSHATLYWYQQALGQGPEFLTYFNYEAQPDKSGLPSDRFSAERPEGSISTLTIQRTEQRDSAMYRCASSPGVRGTDTQYFGPGTRLTVL.

The chain uses TRBV7-3 and TRBJ2-1; unclear D gene. The V and J ends lost 5 bases and 7 bases respectively, with 9 bases between them. CDR1 and CDR2 from the germline V gene are SGHTA and FQGTGA. The CDR3 covers 12 residues. In DNA, the CDR3 is TGTGCCAGCAGCATCGTCGGGAATGAGCAGTTCTTC. It is translated as CASSIVGNEQFF.

The chain joins TRBV3-1 (or the pseudogene TRBV3-2) to TRBJ1-2, with 9 bases fitting TRBD1. Losses at the gene ends were 1 base for V and 5 bases for J; bases not matched to a gene: 2. Per germline, CDR1 LGHDT and CDR2 YNNKEL (reference sequence). This CDR3 spans 14 amino acids. The CDR3 DNA reads TGTGCCAGCAGCCAAGGACAGGGGGGATATGGCTACACCTTC. Translated: CASSQGQGGYGYTF.

This clone occurred a few times. This chain joins TRBV7-9 and TRBJ1-1, with TRBD1 matching over 7 bases. After removal of 0 bases from V and 0 bases from J, the junction contained 4 bases not matched to a gene. This CDR3 region has 16 residues. Germline lookup yields CDR1 SEHNR and CDR2 FQNEAQ (reference sequence). CDR3 bases: TGTGCCAGCAGCTTAGCCGAGACAGGGATGAACACTGAAGCTTTCTTT. Protein: CASSLAETGMNTEAFF.

The rearrangement uses TRBV19 and TRBJ1-5, with 7 bases fitting TRBD1. This CDR3 contains 15 residues. Germline CDR1 and CDR2: LNHDA and SQIVND (reference sequence). Losses at the gene ends were 5 bases for V and 6 bases for J; bases not matched to a gene: 10. CDR3 DNA: TGTGCCAGTAGTGGCGGACAGGCGGCCAGTCAGCCCCAGCATTTT. It is translated as CASSGGQAASQPQHF.

V gene TRBV19 combines with J gene TRBJ2-5, with TRBD2 identical over 9 bases. In germline, CDR1 is LNHDA, CDR2 SQIVND (reference sequence). The CDR3 is 16 residues long. The junction had 10 bases not matched to a gene; V was cut back by 3 bases and J by 5 bases. CDR3 region: CASSIQPGLAGETQYF. In DNA form, the CDR3 reads TGTGCCAGTAGTATCCAACCGGGACTAGCTGGCGAGACCCAGTACTTC.

The chain couples TRBV4-2 to TRBJ1-5, with 7 bases matching TRBD1. CDR3 length: 16 residues. Germline CDR1 and CDR2: LGHNA and YNFKEQ. Unmatched junction bases numbered 3, after V lost 1 base and J lost 0 bases. CDR3 sequence (DNA): TGTGCCAGCAGCCAAGTCGACAGGGATAGCAATCAGCCCCAGCATTTT. This translates into CASSQVDRDSNQPQHF.

In its sample, this clone ranks as medium-sized (0.01 to 0.1%). Other DNA sequences of this sample code for an identical CDR3. The rearrangement links TRBV10-3 to TRBJ2-7; 11 nucleotides align to TRBD1. CDR1 and CDR2 (germline): ENHRY, SYGVKD. With 5 bases clipped from V and 2 bases from J, the junction kept 2 bases outside the gene matches. This CDR3 is 14 amino acids long. CDR3 nucleotides: TGTGCCATCAGTTCGGGACAGGGGGCCTACGAGCAGTACTTC. It translates to CAISSGQGAYEQYF.

The chain has TRBV20-1 and TRBJ2-7; D unresolved. This CDR3 is 12 amino acids long. Trimming pared 3 bases from V and 0 bases from J, leaving 6 bases between. Germline V CDR1 and CDR2: DFQATT, SNEGSKA (reference sequence). The CDR3 coding sequence is TGCAGTGCTAGTCCCTTCTCCTACGAGCAGTACTTC. This codes for CSASPFSYEQYF.

The J gene is TRBJ1-4, the V gene TRBV18; D gene uncertain. V was clipped by 4 bases and J by 7 bases, with 13 bases between them. The length of the CDR3 is 14 residues. Germline CDR1 KGHSH, CDR2 LQKENI. The CDR3 DNA follows: TGTGCCAGCTCACAACCGTCGACGGGTGAAAAACTGTTTTTT. Translated, it gives CASSQPSTGEKLFF.

This rearrangement joins TRBV4-1 to TRBJ2-7; 10 bases match TRBD2. CDR1 MGHRA and CDR2 YSYEKL come from the germline V gene. CDR3 size: 16 residues. Trimming removed 1 base from V and 4 bases from J; junction bases left unmatched: 7. CDR3 sequence reads: CASSQGRGLANYEQYF. The CDR3 bases are TGCGCCAGCAGCCAAGGGAGGGGACTAGCGAATTACGAGCAGTACTTC.

The chain couples TRBV28 to TRBJ2-2; 10 bases map to TRBD2. Trimming took 3 bases from V and 4 from J; bases not matched to a gene: 8. The CDR3 runs 17 residues. Germline V gives CDR1 MDHEN, CDR2 SYDVKM. DNA for the CDR3: TGTGCCAGCAGTTTCTTGTCTAGCGGGGGAATCACCGGGGAGCTGTTTTTT. It yields the protein CASSFLSSGGITGELFF.

The V call is TRBV18, the J call TRBJ1-6; D may be TRBD1 (5 bases). The germline V gene has CDR1 KGHSH and CDR2 LQKENI. The CDR3 runs to 15 residues. The V and J ends lost 2 bases and 7 bases respectively, with 12 bases between them. The CDR3 bases are TGTGCCAGCTCACCAGCCCAGGGTGAGAATTCACCCCTCCACTTT. Its protein product is CASSPAQGENSPLHF.

V and J are TRBV7-3 and TRBJ2-5; 12 bases align to TRBD2. This CDR3 has 17 residues. J gave up 2 bases and V 4 bases, and 8 bases lay outside the gene matches. Germline lookup yields CDR1 SGHTA and CDR2 FQGTGA. The CDR3 DNA follows: TGTGCCAGCAGCTCGGGACTAGCGGGCCGGGAGCAAGAGACCCAGTACTTC. Its protein product is CASSSGLAGREQETQYF.

The genes are TRBV21-1 and TRBJ1-6; no DNA check was done on the table's D call, TRBD1. TRBV21-1 is flagged as a pseudogene. The CDR3 totals 15 residues. The CDR3 region has the DNA TGTGCCAGCAGCAAAGCCCGACAGGGGGTCTCACCCCTCCACTTT. Translation: CASSKARQGVSPLHF.

V is TRBV7-8 and J is TRBJ1-5; 9 bases are a match to TRBD1. CDR1 and CDR2 (germline): SGHVS, FQNEAQ. The CDR3 is 15 residues long. The V gene end was trimmed by 4 bases and the J gene end by 5 bases; junction bases not matched to a gene: 6. In nucleotides, the CDR3 is TGTGCCAGCAGCTGGGCGGGGACAGGGTATCAGCCCCAGCATTTT. It yields the protein CASSWAGTGYQPQHF.